These T cell receptor beta chains were read from a single sample in a study of T cell repertoires in cytomegalovirus infection. TCRdb analysed the reads with MiXCR anew, one entry per CDR3 protein. In the table there are approximately 180,000 distinct CDR3 sequences, 8% to 10% of which are singletons. The source material was PBMCs. The receptors were sampled from a human donor in good health (CMV status not recorded). Some clones in this sample may be carry-over from other donors' samples. CDR3s include the opening cysteine and the closing phenylalanine or tryptophan. A D gene is named only where the DNA matches it firmly. Clone size appears in some rows only: once, few, many, or a class for an expanded clone.

TRBV28	many	TRBJ1-6	-	TGTGCCAGCACTCTGATACAGGAGAATTCACCCCTCCACTTT	CASTLIQENSPLHF
TRBV7-2	many	TRBJ1-1	-	TGTGCCAGCAGCCGAAAGATGAACACTGAAGCTTTCTTT	CASSRKMNTEAFF
TRBV24-1	once	TRBJ2-2	TRBD1	TGTGCCACCAGTGATGCCGGGACAGGGCATACCGGGGAGCTGTTTTTT	CATSDAGTGHTGELFF
TRBV7-2	few	TRBJ1-5	-	TGTGCCAGCAGATCAGACAGTGCTAGCAATCAGCCCCAGCATTTT	CASRSDSASNQPQHF
TRBV11-3	-	TRBJ2-2	TRBD2	TGTGCCAGCAGCCCTTTCGGGGGGAGGACCGCCGGGGAGCTGTTTTTT	CASSPFGGRTAGELFF
TRBV28	-	TRBJ2-7	TRBD1	TGTGCCAGCAGTTTGTTCCCGGGACAGGGGGCCGAGCAGTACTTC	CASSLFPGQGAEQYF
TRBV3-1	-	TRBJ1-2	-	TGTGCCAGCAGCCCGGACAGTCAGGGCTACACCTTC	CASSPDSQGYTF
TRBV5-4	few	TRBJ1-1	-	TGTGCCAGCAGCTTGGTCGGGGTGAACACTGAAGCTTTCTTT	CASSLVGVNTEAFF
TRBV20-1	many	TRBJ1-1	-	TGCAGTGGGGTGGAACCCTCGGGGACTGAAGCTTTCTTT	CSGVEPSGTEAFF
TRBV7-8	many	TRBJ2-7	-	TGTGCCAGCAGCACGCGGCGGGTGCGCCCCACCTACGAGCAGTACTTC	CASSTRRVRPTYEQYF
TRBV7-2	many	TRBJ1-2	-	TGTGCCAGCAGCTTAGTTGGGGGGGGATCGGATGGCTACACCTTC	CASSLVGGGSDGYTF
TRBV7-2	many	TRBJ2-7	TRBD1	TGTGCCAGCAGCTTAGGGCAGGGGGACGAGCAGTACTTC	CASSLGQGDEQYF
TRBV29-1	many	TRBJ1-1	-	TGCAGCGTTATTGGGGGGGGGACTGAAGCTTTCTTT	CSVIGGGTEAFF
TRBV7-8	many	TRBJ1-5	-	TGTGCCAGCAGCCCCTCGGGACCGAATAGCAATCAGCCCCAGCATTTT	CASSPSGPNSNQPQHF
TRBV5-1	many	TRBJ1-1	TRBD1	TGCGCCAGCAGCCGATCGGACAGGGGGAACACTGAAGCTTTCTTT	CASSRSDRGNTEAFF
TRBV29-1	-	TRBJ1-2	-	TGCAGCGTTGACGGAGGGAGTTTGTACGGCTACACCTTC	CSVDGGSLYGYTF
TRBV10-3	many	TRBJ1-1	-	TGTGCCATCAATCAAGACAACACTGAAGCTTTCTTT	CAINQDNTEAFF
TRBV12-3/TRBV12-4	many	TRBJ1-3	-	TGTGCCAGCAGTTTATCTCCGGGGCGGGGTAACACCATATATTTT	CASSLSPGRGNTIYF
TRBV10-3	many	TRBJ2-4	TRBD2	TGTGCCATCAGTAAAACTAGCGGGAGTTACATTCAGTACTTC	CAISKTSGSYIQYF
TRBV7-9	many	TRBJ2-7	TRBD1	TGTGCCAGCAGCTTAGACAGGGGGCGAAACTACGAGCAGTACTTC	CASSLDRGRNYEQYF
TRBV6-1	many	TRBJ2-3	TRBD2	TGTGCCAGCAGTCCGGCGACTAGCGGGGGAGGGAGCACAGATACGCAGTATTTT	CASSPATSGGGSTDTQYF
TRBV30	-	TRBJ1-2	TRBD1	TGTGCCTGGAAAACCCCAGGGGGGCTAAACTATGGCTACACCTTC	CAWKTPGGLNYGYTF
TRBV7-2	many	TRBJ2-2	TRBD1	TGTGCCAGCAGCTTAAACAGGGGGCGGAGGACCGGGGAGCTGTTTTTT	CASSLNRGRRTGELFF